This TCR beta chain was observed in a study of CD8+ T cells in alopecia areata. Isolated RNA was reverse transcribed into cDNA used as the sequencing template. The data were produced by immunoSEQ multiplex PCR, yet TCRdb's version contains in-frame clones alone and is incomplete. The sample carries 90,000 to 150,000 clones, approximately 53% recorded once. This clone has a handful of counts. Its antigen remains unidentified. Regarding treatment: oral pan-JAK inhibitor, 5-10 mg twice daily. Lesional scalp punch biopsies and peripheral blood came from alopecia areata patients. Study-level findings and limits: During tofacitinib treatment, many expanded lesional clones remained in scalp and blood. Scalp clonality, along with expanded CD8+ clones among the top 100, was significantly decreased by tofacitinib. Just one nonresponder means the tie between baseline CD8+ expansion and response stays uncertain.

This CDR3 has 16 residues. Germline V lookup: CDR1 GTSNPN, CDR2 SVGIG (reference sequence). V lost 0 bases and J lost 8, with 19 bases in between. The sequencing here drew on CD4+ T cells sorted from blood, taken at week 4, from a patient treated with tofacitinib. The source of this sequence is a human donor with alopecia areata. The chain carries TRBV30 and TRBJ1-4; D unresolved. This CDR3 is CAWSVHLGMGKEKLFF. The DNA for the CDR3 is TGTGCCTGGAGTGTACATCTAGGGATGGGGAAGGAAAAACTGTTTTTT.